This is a list of T cell receptor beta chains from one sample in a study of cytomegalovirus exposure and HLA in healthy donors. Using immunoSEQ multiplex PCR, the repertoire was profiled, and TCRdb retains in-frame clones only, with some absent. The repertoire has around 130,000 clones, 65% to 85% of them found once; the top ten carry less than 2%. The specimen sequenced was PBMCs. These receptors were taken from a middle-aged woman in good health and CMV-seronegative. Each CDR3 is given with its conserved first and last residue. The D gene is left open where the match is weak. Size is omitted from some rows. Given values are once, few, many or a class for expanded clones.

CDR3: CASSEALQEFLNTEAFF; DNA: TGTGCCAGCAGTGAAGCGCTTCAGGAATTCTTGAACACTGAAGCTTTCTTT; size: -; D: -; V: TRBV6-1; J: TRBJ1-1; length: 17
CDR3: CASSPLDTSYGYTF; DNA: TGCGCCAGCAGCCCCTTAGATACTTCCTATGGCTACACCTTC; size: -; D: -; V: TRBV5-1; J: TRBJ1-2; length: 14
CDR3: CASSLGGTSYEQYF; DNA: TGTGCCAGCAGTTTAGGTGGGACATCCTACGAGCAGTACTTC; size: -; D: -; V: TRBV27; J: TRBJ2-7; length: 14
CDR3: CASSSDRANYGYTF; DNA: TGTGCCAGCAGCTCCGACAGAGCTAACTATGGCTACACCTTC; size: -; D: -; V: TRBV7-2; J: TRBJ1-2; length: 14
CDR3: CASSPWGEGIKDTQYF; DNA: TGTGCCAGCAGCCCCTGGGGGGAAGGGATTAAAGATACGCAGTATTTT; size: -; D: -; V: TRBV11-1; J: TRBJ2-3; length: 16
CDR3: CASSLQLPTGELFF; DNA: TGTGCCAGCAGTTTACAACTTCCCACCGGGGAGCTGTTTTTT; size: -; D: -; V: TRBV27; J: TRBJ2-2; length: 14
CDR3: CASSWMTSGPDTQYF; DNA: TGTGCCAGCAGTTGGATGACTAGCGGTCCAGATACGCAGTATTTT; size: -; D: TRBD2; V: TRBV2; J: TRBJ2-3; length: 15
CDR3: CASSQQGSEQYF; DNA: TGTGCCAGCAGCCAACAGGGATCCGAGCAGTACTTC; size: -; D: -; V: TRBV5-6; J: TRBJ2-7; length: 12
CDR3: CASSLTGAQWEQYF; DNA: TGCGCCAGCAGCCTGACAGGGGCTCAGTGGGAGCAGTACTTC; size: -; D: TRBD1; V: TRBV5-1; J: TRBJ2-7; length: 14
CDR3: CASSLPIRLAGKRNEQFF; DNA: TGTGCCAGCAGCTTACCCATACGACTAGCGGGGAAAAGGAATGAGCAGTTCTTC; size: -; D: TRBD2; V: TRBV7-9; J: TRBJ2-1; length: 18
CDR3: CASSEALTSGGGEQFF; DNA: TGTGCCAGCAGTGAAGCGCTGACTAGCGGGGGTGGGGAGCAGTTCTTC; size: -; D: TRBD2; V: TRBV6-1; J: TRBJ2-1; length: 16
CDR3: CATPGWSGELFF; DNA: TGTGCCACCCCGGGATGGTCGGGAGAGCTGTTCTTC; size: -; D: -; V: TRBV2; J: TRBJ2-1; length: 12
CDR3: CASSYGADRAYGYTF; DNA: TGTGCCAGCAGTTACGGGGCAGACCGAGCCTATGGCTACACCTTC; size: few; D: -; V: TRBV6-5; J: TRBJ1-2; length: 15
CDR3: CASSSRPRGRAFF; DNA: TGTGCCAGCAGTTCGCGACCGCGGGGGAGGGCTTTCTTT; size: once; D: -; V: TRBV6-5; J: TRBJ1-1; length: 13
CDR3: CASSHKSGELYTF; DNA: TGCGCCAGCAGCCATAAATCCGGGGAACTCTACACCTTC; size: -; D: -; V: TRBV10-1; J: TRBJ1-2; length: 13
CDR3: CASSFSGNTDTQYF; DNA: TGTGCCAGCAGCTTTAGCGGAAACACAGATACGCAGTATTTT; size: -; D: -; V: TRBV7-9; J: TRBJ2-3; length: 14
CDR3: CASSPDRLRNQPQHF; DNA: TGTGCCAGCAGCCCTGACAGGCTTCGCAATCAGCCCCAGCATTTT; size: -; D: -; V: TRBV6-1; J: TRBJ1-5; length: 15
CDR3: CARSHGQGSYEQYF; DNA: TGTGCCAGAAGCCATGGACAGGGGTCCTACGAGCAGTACTTC; size: once; D: TRBD1; V: TRBV5-3; J: TRBJ2-7; length: 14
CDR3: CASSDLAGGTDTQYF; DNA: TGTGCCAGCAGTGATTTAGCGGGGGGGACAGATACGCAGTATTTT; size: -; D: TRBD2; V: TRBV6-4; J: TRBJ2-3; length: 15
CDR3: CASSRDRGTDTQYF; DNA: TGTGCCAGCAGCCGGGACAGGGGTACAGATACGCAGTATTTT; size: -; D: TRBD1; V: TRBV11-1; J: TRBJ2-3; length: 14
CDR3: CASSLVPAGGGTDTQYF; DNA: TGCGCCAGCAGCTTGGTTCCCGCGGGAGGAGGCACAGATACGCAGTATTTT; size: few; D: TRBD2; V: TRBV5-1; J: TRBJ2-3; length: 17
CDR3: CASSIGQAEAFF; DNA: TGCGCCAGCAGCATCGGACAGGCTGAAGCTTTCTTT; size: -; D: TRBD1; V: TRBV5-1; J: TRBJ1-1; length: 12
CDR3: CASSVTHRDEQFF; DNA: TGTGCCAGTAGTGTGACCCACAGGGATGAGCAGTTCTTC; size: -; D: -; V: TRBV19; J: TRBJ2-1; length: 13
CDR3: CSARRPGQSGGGYTF; DNA: TGCAGCGCCAGACGCCCGGGACAGTCAGGGGGTGGCTACACCTTC; size: few; D: TRBD1; V: TRBV29-1; J: TRBJ1-2; length: 15
CDR3: CASSFSQGAGIDYGYTF; DNA: TGTGCCAGTAGTTTTTCCCAGGGGGCCGGTATAGACTATGGCTACACCTTC; size: -; D: TRBD1; V: TRBV19; J: TRBJ1-2; length: 17
CDR3: CASSQDRGSYEQYF; DNA: TGTGCCAGCAGCCAAGACAGGGGCTCCTACGAGCAGTACTTC; size: -; D: -; V: TRBV4-2; J: TRBJ2-7; length: 14
CDR3: CASSSYGTSGTDTQYF; DNA: TGTGCCAGCAGCTCATACGGGACTAGCGGCACAGATACGCAGTATTTT; size: few; D: TRBD2; V: TRBV7-3; J: TRBJ2-3; length: 16
CDR3: CASSLCCGIKQPQHF; DNA: TGTGCCAGCAGCTTGTGCTGCGGGATCAAACAGCCCCAGCATTTT; size: -; D: -; V: TRBV5-4; J: TRBJ1-5; length: 15
CDR3: CAIPGQGVHEQYF; DNA: TGTGCCATCCCGGGACAGGGAGTCCACGAGCAGTACTTC; size: -; D: TRBD1; V: TRBV6-1; J: TRBJ2-7; length: 13
CDR3: CASLSGGDTQYF; DNA: TGTGCCAGCCTATCAGGGGGTGATACGCAGTATTTT; size: few; D: TRBD1; V: TRBV27; J: TRBJ2-3; length: 12
CDR3: CASSLVGGKNSQYF; DNA: TGTGCCAGCAGCTTAGTCGGAGGGAAAAACAGTCAGTACTTC; size: -; D: -; V: TRBV7-3; J: TRBJ2-4; length: 14
CDR3: CASRPGQGAFRYGYTF; DNA: TGTGCCAGCAGACCCGGACAGGGGGCGTTTAGGTATGGCTACACCTTC; size: -; D: TRBD1; V: TRBV27; J: TRBJ1-2; length: 16
CDR3: CASSSFWGDHYGYTF; DNA: TGTGCCAGCAGCTCGTTTTGGGGGGATCACTATGGCTACACCTTC; size: -; D: -; V: TRBV27; J: TRBJ1-2; length: 15
CDR3: CATRRGGSQNTEAFF; DNA: TGTGCCACGCGCCGAGGGGGCTCGCAGAACACTGAAGCTTTCTTT; size: once; D: TRBD1; V: TRBV10-3; J: TRBJ1-1; length: 15
CDR3: CASRDRVTDGYTF; DNA: TGTGCCAGCAGGGACAGGGTAACCGATGGCTACACCTTC; size: few; D: TRBD1; V: TRBV6-6; J: TRBJ1-2; length: 13
CDR3: CASSYMGADTEAFF; DNA: TGTGCCAGCAGTTACATGGGGGCGGACACTGAAGCTTTCTTT; size: once; D: -; V: TRBV6-5; J: TRBJ1-1; length: 14
CDR3: CASRGGTGDEAFF; DNA: TGTGCCAGTAGGGGTGGGACAGGGGATGAAGCTTTCTTT; size: few; D: TRBD1; V: TRBV19; J: TRBJ1-1; length: 13
CDR3: CAWSVQTGELFF; DNA: TGTGCCTGGAGTGTCCAAACCGGGGAGCTGTTTTTT; size: -; D: -; V: TRBV30; J: TRBJ2-2; length: 12
CDR3: CASSLRLRGRDF; DNA: TGTGCCAGCAGCTTGCGGCTTAGAGGGCGAGACTTC; size: -; D: -; V: TRBV5-4; J: TRBJ2-4; length: 12
CDR3: CASSQSAGGTGYNSPLHF; DNA: TGTGCCAGCAGCCAATCGGCCGGCGGGACAGGCTATAATTCACCCCTCCACTTT; size: -; D: TRBD1; V: TRBV16; J: TRBJ1-6; length: 18
CDR3: CASNWGGLAGAYEQYF; DNA: TGTGCCAGCAACTGGGGAGGACTAGCGGGAGCCTACGAGCAGTACTTC; size: -; D: TRBD2; V: TRBV7-2; J: TRBJ2-7; length: 16
CDR3: CASTTGGSTEAFF; DNA: TGTGCCAGCACGACAGGGGGGAGCACTGAAGCTTTCTTT; size: -; D: TRBD1; V: TRBV18; J: TRBJ1-1; length: 13
CDR3: CASSQTVAGGPVYEQYF; DNA: TGTGCCAGCAGCCAAACGGTAGCGGGAGGGCCGGTCTACGAGCAGTACTTC; size: -; D: TRBD2; V: TRBV4-2; J: TRBJ2-7; length: 17
CDR3: CASSLGSPYNEQFF; DNA: TGTGCCAGTAGCCTAGGTAGTCCCTACAATGAGCAGTTCTTC; size: -; D: -; V: TRBV19; J: TRBJ2-1; length: 14
CDR3: CASSLRGGMNSYF; DNA: TGTGCCAGCAGTTTACGGGGGGGGATGAACTCGTACTTC; size: -; D: TRBD2; V: TRBV28; J: TRBJ2-7; length: 13
CDR3: CASSPLPGLRSANYGYTF; DNA: TGTGCCAGCAGCCCTCTCCCGGGACTCAGAAGCGCTAACTATGGCTACACCTTC; size: few; D: -; V: TRBV5-4; J: TRBJ1-2; length: 18
CDR3: CASSLGPGQATEAFF; DNA: TGTGCCAGCAGCTTGGGACCGGGACAGGCCACTGAAGCTTTCTTT; size: -; D: TRBD1; V: TRBV5-6; J: TRBJ1-1; length: 15
CDR3: CASSEDRLYGYTF; DNA: TGTGCCAGCAGTGAGGACAGACTCTATGGCTACACCTTC; size: -; D: -; V: TRBV6-1; J: TRBJ1-2; length: 13
CDR3: CASSAGLAGKAKNIQYF; DNA: TGTGCCAGCAGCGCAGGCCTTGCCGGGAAAGCCAAAAACATTCAGTACTTC; size: -; D: -; V: TRBV7-9; J: TRBJ2-4; length: 17
CDR3: CASSIAGYEQYF; DNA: TGTGCCAGCAGCATTGCCGGGTACGAGCAGTACTTC; size: -; D: -; V: TRBV6-6; J: TRBJ2-7; length: 12
CDR3: CASSFRQGDGEAFF; DNA: TGTGCCAGCAGTTTTAGACAGGGGGACGGTGAAGCTTTCTTT; size: -; D: TRBD1; V: TRBV28; J: TRBJ1-1; length: 14
CDR3: CAIRTRENTEAFF; DNA: TGTGCCATCAGAACCAGGGAGAACACTGAAGCTTTCTTT; size: -; D: -; V: TRBV10-3; J: TRBJ1-1; length: 13
CDR3: CARGEDRGPDTQYF; DNA: TGTGCCCGCGGGGAGGACAGGGGACCAGATACGCAGTATTTT; size: -; D: TRBD1; V: TRBV30; J: TRBJ2-3; length: 14
CDR3: CASSRSLQGTRDNEQFF; DNA: TGTGCCAGCAGCAGATCCCTACAGGGGACCAGAGACAATGAGCAGTTCTTC; size: -; D: TRBD1; V: TRBV5-4; J: TRBJ2-1; length: 17
CDR3: CASRGTGNSYEQYF; DNA: TGTGCCAGCCGCGGGACAGGGAACTCCTACGAGCAGTACTTC; size: -; D: TRBD1; V: TRBV27; J: TRBJ2-7; length: 14